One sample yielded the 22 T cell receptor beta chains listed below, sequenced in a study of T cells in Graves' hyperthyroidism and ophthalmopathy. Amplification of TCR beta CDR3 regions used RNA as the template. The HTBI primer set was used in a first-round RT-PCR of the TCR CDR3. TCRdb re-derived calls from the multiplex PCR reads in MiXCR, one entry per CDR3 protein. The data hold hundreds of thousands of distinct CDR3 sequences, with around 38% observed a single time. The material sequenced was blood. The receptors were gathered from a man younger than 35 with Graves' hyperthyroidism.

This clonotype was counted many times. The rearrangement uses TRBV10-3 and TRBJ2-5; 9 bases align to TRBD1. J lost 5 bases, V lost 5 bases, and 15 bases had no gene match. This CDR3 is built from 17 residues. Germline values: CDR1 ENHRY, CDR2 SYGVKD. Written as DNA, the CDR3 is TGTGCCATCAGTCCAAGGAGGGGACAGGGCGATTGGGAGACCCAGTACTTC. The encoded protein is CAISPRRGQGDWETQYF.

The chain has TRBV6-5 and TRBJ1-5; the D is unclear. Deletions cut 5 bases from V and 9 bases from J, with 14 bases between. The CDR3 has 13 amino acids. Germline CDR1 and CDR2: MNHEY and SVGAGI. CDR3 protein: CASSELAGGPQHF. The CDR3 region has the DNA TGTGCCAGCAGTGAACTCGCGGGTGGGCCCCAGCATTTT.

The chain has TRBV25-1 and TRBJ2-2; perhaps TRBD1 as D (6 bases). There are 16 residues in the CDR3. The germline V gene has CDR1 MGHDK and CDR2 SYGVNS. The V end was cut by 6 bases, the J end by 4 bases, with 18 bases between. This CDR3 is CASRPLPGTLTGELFF. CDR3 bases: TGTGCCAGCAGACCGCTTCCCGGGACACTCACCGGGGAGCTGTTTTTT.

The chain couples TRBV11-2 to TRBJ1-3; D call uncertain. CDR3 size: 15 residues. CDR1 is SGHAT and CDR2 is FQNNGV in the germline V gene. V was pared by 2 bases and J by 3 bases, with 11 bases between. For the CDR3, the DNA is TGTGCCAGCAGCTTATCAGAGGGATATGGAAACACCATATATTTT. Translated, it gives CASSLSEGYGNTIYF.

CDR3: CASSLRQGGKETQYF. The CDR3 DNA follows: TGCGCCAGCAGCTTGAGACAGGGCGGTAAAGAGACCCAGTACTTC. V and J are TRBV5-1 and TRBJ2-5; 7 bases map to TRBD1. The germline V gene has CDR1 SGHRS and CDR2 YFSETQ. The length of the CDR3 is 15 residues. Germline trimming cut 1 base from V and 3 bases from J; bases unmatched to any gene: 6.

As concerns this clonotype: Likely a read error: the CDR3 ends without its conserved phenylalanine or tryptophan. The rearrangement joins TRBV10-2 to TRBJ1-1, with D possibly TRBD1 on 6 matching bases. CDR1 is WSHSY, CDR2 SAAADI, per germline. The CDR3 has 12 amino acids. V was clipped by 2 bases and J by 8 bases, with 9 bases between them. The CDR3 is CASSERGTEAFL. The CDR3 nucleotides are TGCGCCAGCAGTGAGAGGGGGACAGAAGCTTTCCTT.

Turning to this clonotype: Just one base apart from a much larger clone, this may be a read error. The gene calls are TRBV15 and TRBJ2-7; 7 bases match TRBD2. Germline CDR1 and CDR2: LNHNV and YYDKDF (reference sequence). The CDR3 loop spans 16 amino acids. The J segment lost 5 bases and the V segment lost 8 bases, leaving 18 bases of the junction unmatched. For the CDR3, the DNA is TGTGCCACCTCCCCCCCGGCGGACGGGGGGAAGGACGAGCAGTACTTC. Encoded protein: CATSPPADGGKDEQYF.

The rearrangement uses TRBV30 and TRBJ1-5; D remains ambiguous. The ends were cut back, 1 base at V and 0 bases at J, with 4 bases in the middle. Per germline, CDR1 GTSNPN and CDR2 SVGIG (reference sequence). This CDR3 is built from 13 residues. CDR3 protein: CAWSAYSNQPQHF. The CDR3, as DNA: TGTGCCTGGAGTGCTTATAGCAATCAGCCCCAGCATTTT.

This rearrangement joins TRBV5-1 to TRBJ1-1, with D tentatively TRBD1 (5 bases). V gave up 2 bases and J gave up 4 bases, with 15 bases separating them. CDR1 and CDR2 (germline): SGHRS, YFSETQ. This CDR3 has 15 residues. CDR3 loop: CASSFGETALTEAFF. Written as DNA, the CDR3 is TGCGCCAGCAGCTTCGGAGAGACAGCCCTCACTGAAGCTTTCTTT.

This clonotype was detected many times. In DNA, the CDR3 is TGTGCCACCAGCAGAGATGGGGGGAGCTACACCTTC. This sequence encodes CATSRDGGSYTF. This chain links TRBV15 with TRBJ1-2; possible D gene TRBD1, 5 bases. The length of the CDR3 is 12 residues. Germline CDR1 LNHNV, CDR2 YYDKDF (reference sequence). Trimming took off 0 bases at V and 9 bases at J, with 8 bases between the two ends.

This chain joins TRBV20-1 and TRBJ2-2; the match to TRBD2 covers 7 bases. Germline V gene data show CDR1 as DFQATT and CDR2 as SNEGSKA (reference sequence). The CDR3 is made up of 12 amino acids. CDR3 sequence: CGERGNTGELFF. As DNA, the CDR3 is TGCGGAGAGCGGGGGAACACCGGGGAGCTGTTTTTT.

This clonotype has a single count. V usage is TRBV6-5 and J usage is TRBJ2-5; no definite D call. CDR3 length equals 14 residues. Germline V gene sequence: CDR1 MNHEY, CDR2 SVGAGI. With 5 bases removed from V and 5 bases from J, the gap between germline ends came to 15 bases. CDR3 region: CASSEKGRGETQYF. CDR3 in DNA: TGTGCCAGCAGTGAAAAAGGGCGTGGGGAGACCCAGTACTTC.

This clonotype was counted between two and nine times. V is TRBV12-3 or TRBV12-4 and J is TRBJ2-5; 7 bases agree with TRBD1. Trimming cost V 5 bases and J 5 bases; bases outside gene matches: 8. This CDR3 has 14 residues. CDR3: CASSPEPRGETQYF. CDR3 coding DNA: TGTGCCAGCAGTCCAGAGCCCAGGGGGGAGACCCAGTACTTC.

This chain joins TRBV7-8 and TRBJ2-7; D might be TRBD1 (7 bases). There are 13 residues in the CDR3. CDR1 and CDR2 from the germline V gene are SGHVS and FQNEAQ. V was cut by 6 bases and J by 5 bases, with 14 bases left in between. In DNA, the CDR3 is TGTGCCAGCAGGCGGGGACAGCCCGACGAGCAGTACTTC. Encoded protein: CASRRGQPDEQYF.

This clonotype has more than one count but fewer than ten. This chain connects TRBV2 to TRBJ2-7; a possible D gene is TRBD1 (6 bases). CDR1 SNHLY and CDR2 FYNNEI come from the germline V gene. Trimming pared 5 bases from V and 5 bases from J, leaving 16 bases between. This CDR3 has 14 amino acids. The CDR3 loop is CASSPGHSFDEQYF. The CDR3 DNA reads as TGTGCCAGCAGTCCGGGACACTCCTTCGACGAGCAGTACTTC.

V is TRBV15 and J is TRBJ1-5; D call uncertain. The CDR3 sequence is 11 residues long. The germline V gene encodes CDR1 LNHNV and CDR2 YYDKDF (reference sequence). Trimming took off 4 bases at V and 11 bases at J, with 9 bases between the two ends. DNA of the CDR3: TGTGCCACCAGCAATCGAGAGACCCAGCATTTT. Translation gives CATSNRETQHF.

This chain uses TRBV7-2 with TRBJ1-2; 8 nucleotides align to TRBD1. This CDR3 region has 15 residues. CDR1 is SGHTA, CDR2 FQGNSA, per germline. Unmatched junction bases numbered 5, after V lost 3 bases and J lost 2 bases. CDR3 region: CASSFAGGGNYGYTF. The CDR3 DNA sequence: TGTGCCAGCAGCTTCGCAGGGGGCGGGAACTATGGCTACACCTTC.

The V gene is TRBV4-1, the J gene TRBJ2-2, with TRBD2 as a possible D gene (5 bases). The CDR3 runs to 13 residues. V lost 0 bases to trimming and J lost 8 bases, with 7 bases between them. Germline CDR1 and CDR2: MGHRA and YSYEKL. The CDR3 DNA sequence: TGCGCCAGCAGCCAAGAAAAGCGGGGGGAGCTGTTTTTT. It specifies CASSQEKRGELFF.

CDR3 loop: CSALGTVSYEQYF. DNA of the CDR3: TGCAGTGCTCTCGGGACGGTCTCCTACGAGCAGTACTTC. The genes are TRBV20-1 and TRBJ2-7; D possibly matches TRBD1 or TRBD2 (5 bases each). V lost 5 bases and J 0 bases, leaving 11 bases between the germline ends. The germline V gene has CDR1 DFQATT and CDR2 SNEGSKA (reference sequence). The CDR3 is 13 residues long.

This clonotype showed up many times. The DNA for the CDR3 is TGTGCCAGCAGCCCCCAAAGCGGGAGCGGGGACGAGCAGTACTTC. It is translated as CASSPQSGSGDEQYF. The chain recombines TRBV6-1 with TRBJ2-7, with 8 bases lining up with TRBD2. CDR3 length equals 15 residues. Trimming took 6 bases from V and 5 from J; bases not matched to a gene: 12. Germline-derived CDR1 and CDR2 are MNHNS and SASEGT.

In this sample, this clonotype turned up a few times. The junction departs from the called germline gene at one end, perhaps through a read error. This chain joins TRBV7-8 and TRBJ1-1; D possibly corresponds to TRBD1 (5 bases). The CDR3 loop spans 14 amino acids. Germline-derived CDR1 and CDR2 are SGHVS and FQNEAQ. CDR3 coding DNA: TGTGCCAGCAGTCCCACCCTCGGGGACCGTGAAACTTTCTTT. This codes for CASSPTLGDRETFF.

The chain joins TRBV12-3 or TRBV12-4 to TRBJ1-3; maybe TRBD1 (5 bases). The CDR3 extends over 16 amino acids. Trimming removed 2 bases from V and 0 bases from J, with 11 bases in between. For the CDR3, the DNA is TGTGCCAGCAGTTTAAGGGGACTCAGCTCTGGAAACACCATATATTTT. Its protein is CASSLRGLSSGNTIYF.